This is a list of T cell receptor beta chains from one sample in a study of Japanese encephalitis immunity and Zika vaccine responses. TCRdb passed the 5' RACE reads through MiXCR, listing each CDR3 protein once. The sample includes 600 or so distinct CDR3 sequences, less than 5% of them seen just once. This specimen was antigen-activated CD4+ T cells from blood, cultured, taken during a Zika inactivated vaccine study. Receptors originate from an adult woman who received an inactivated Zika virus vaccine. Each CDR3 is given without its conserved first and last residue.

V gene,CDR3 protein
TRBV12-3/TRBV12-4,ASSPTGASSLNGYT
TRBV20-1,SARNRATNEKLF
TRBV6-6,ASSYGYWGQGTTEAF
TRBV5-1,ASSLSSSGNTIY
TRBV6-1,ASSKGGETLANQPQH
TRBV7-6,ASSLGQPNTGELF
TRBV20-1,SARDLRAGGPETQY
TRBV7-3,ASSPRTGAPYNEQF
TRBV18,ASSPPGLAEETQY
TRBV20-1,SARPWRDGYEQY
TRBV19,ASSLGVAAGYT
TRBV3-1,ASSPSWRGDSEQY
TRBV29-1,SVSSGGGNEQF
TRBV3-1,ASSQFLGNQETQY
TRBV20-1,SAPEQGEETQY
TRBV5-1,ASSLDSPAYGYT
TRBV27,ASSLFGRNTEAF
TRBV29-1,SVSVGGTDTQY
TRBV11-2,ASSLVGGGNQPQH
TRBV15,ATSIRTDPSQETQY
TRBV7-2,ASSLYTGVRDEQF
TRBV3-1,ASSQADTTGYT